A single sample gave rise to the 20 T cell receptor beta chains below, sequenced in a study of blood T cell repertoires in COVID-19. Only in-frame clones appear in the TCRdb table, and some are missing; sequencing was by immunoSEQ multiplex PCR. This sample yields 190,000 or so clones, of which 89% are seen a single time; around 8.9% belongs to the top ten. Sequencing input: PBMCs or T cells enriched from blood (not recorded which). The receptors shown here come from a woman aged 18-29 years who had recovered from COVID-19.

The chain links TRBV5-4 to TRBJ2-6; tentatively, D is TRBD1 (5 bases). V dropped 0 bases and J dropped 2 bases, with 15 bases sitting between them. This CDR3 spans 18 amino acids. Germline V gives CDR1 SGHNT, CDR2 YYREEE (reference sequence). CDR3 nucleotide sequence: TGTGCCAGCAGCTTGGGTGGCAGGGCCACTACTGGGGCCAACGTCCTGACTTTC. Protein sequence: CASSLGGRATTGANVLTF.

The chain combines TRBV27 with TRBJ1-4; 10 bases agree with TRBD1. Unmatched junction bases numbered 10, after V lost 3 bases and J lost 3 bases. Per germline, CDR1 MNHEY and CDR2 SMNVEV (reference sequence). The CDR3 loop spans 18 amino acids. In nucleotides, the CDR3 is TGTGCCAGCAGTTTTTGGACAGGGGGTGGTCGAGCTAATGAAAAACTGTTTTTT. Translation: CASSFWTGGGRANEKLFF.

The rearrangement joins TRBV28 to TRBJ1-5; no definite D call. V was shortened by 4 bases and J by 0 bases, with 13 bases between the two germline ends. The length of the CDR3 is 16 residues. CDR1 and CDR2 (germline): MDHEN, SYDVKM. CDR3: CASSYLGRSSNQPQHF. CDR3 in DNA: TGTGCCAGCAGTTACTTGGGGAGATCTAGCAATCAGCCCCAGCATTTT.

V and J are TRBV4-1 and TRBJ1-4; unclear D gene. Trimming cost V 1 base and J 10 bases, with 7 bases left between them. The germline gives CDR1 MGHRA, CDR2 YSYEKL. This CDR3 is built from 12 residues. In DNA, the CDR3 is TGCGCCAGCAGCCAAGTCTCGGGAAAACTGTTTTTT. Amino acids: CASSQVSGKLFF.

This sequence joins TRBV3-1 (or the pseudogene TRBV3-2) and TRBJ1-2; unclear D gene. The length of the CDR3 is 13 residues. Trimming removed 2 bases at V and 4 bases at J, with 8 bases between. Germline V gene sequence: CDR1 LGHDT, CDR2 YNNKEL (reference sequence). CDR3 sequence reads: CASSQPNSYGYTF. CDR3 coding DNA: TGTGCCAGCAGCCAACCAAACAGCTATGGCTACACCTTC.

The chain uses TRBV7-9 and TRBJ2-7, with D possibly matching TRBD1 (6 bases). V was shortened by 5 bases and J by 9 bases, with 23 bases between the two germline ends. Germline V gives CDR1 SEHNR, CDR2 FQNEAQ (reference sequence). There are 15 residues in the CDR3. The CDR3 sequence: CASSRGGWDGSGQYF. The CDR3 bases are TGTGCCAGCAGCCGAGGGGGTTGGGACGGATCAGGGCAGTACTTC.

V gene TRBV7-9 combines with J gene TRBJ1-1; maybe TRBD1 (6 bases). This CDR3 has 14 amino acids. The germline V and J ends were trimmed by 1 base and 8 bases, with 14 bases remaining between them. The germline gives CDR1 SEHNR, CDR2 FQNEAQ (reference sequence). This chain's CDR3 is CASSLVSQGREAFF. CDR3 DNA: TGTGCCAGCAGCTTAGTTTCCCAGGGGCGAGAAGCTTTCTTT.

This rearrangement joins TRBV3-1 (or the pseudogene TRBV3-2) to TRBJ1-6; D call uncertain. Per the germline V gene, CDR1 is LGHDT and CDR2 is YNNKEL (reference sequence). The CDR3 runs to 15 residues. Trimming shortened V by 2 bases and J by 14 bases, and 19 bases separated the two germline ends. The CDR3 here is CASSQRKLERTTLHF. CDR3 nucleotide sequence: TGTGCCAGCAGCCAAAGGAAGTTGGAGCGCACAACCCTCCACTTT.

This chain links TRBV7-2 with TRBJ2-5, with 8 bases matching TRBD2. V shed 6 bases, J shed 7 bases, and the junction held 10 bases outside the gene matches. This CDR3 is 14 amino acids long. Germline assignment: CDR1 SGHTA and CDR2 FQGNSA. The CDR3 nucleotides read TGTGCCAGCAGTTCGGGGGGGGGCCCGGGGACCCAGTACTTC. This codes for CASSSGGGPGTQYF.

The V call is TRBV5-1, the J call TRBJ1-2; no clear D. Germline assignment: CDR1 SGHRS and CDR2 YFSETQ. Trimming stripped 4 bases from V and 1 base from J, with 11 bases between. CDR3 length equals 14 residues. CDR3 in DNA: TGCGCCAGCAGCACGGGGAGGCTTAACTATGGCTACACCTTC. Translation: CASSTGRLNYGYTF.

This clone came up once. This sequence joins TRBV28 and TRBJ1-1; D may be TRBD1 (5 bases). Germline values: CDR1 MDHEN, CDR2 SYDVKM. V lost 8 bases to trimming and J lost 0 bases, with 10 bases between them. The CDR3 totals 13 residues. The CDR3 loop is CASLYRLNTEAFF. In nucleotides, the CDR3 is TGTGCCAGCTTGTACAGGTTGAACACTGAAGCTTTCTTT.

This chain links TRBV28 with TRBJ2-7; D perhaps matches TRBD1 (5 bases). V gave up 7 bases and J gave up 4 bases, with 17 bases separating them. Germline V CDR1 and CDR2: MDHEN, SYDVKM. The CDR3 runs 14 residues. Here the CDR3 reads CASTPGQGTYEQYF. In DNA, the CDR3 is TGTGCCAGCACCCCTGGCCAGGGAACATACGAGCAGTACTTC.

The chain combines TRBV6-1 with TRBJ2-3, with 7 bases fitting TRBD1. The CDR3 contains 15 residues. Germline CDR1 is MNHNS and CDR2 is SASEGT. The J segment lost 2 bases and the V segment lost 3 bases, leaving 5 bases of the junction unmatched. CDR3 nucleotide sequence: TGTGCCAGCAGTGATGGCAGGGGGTACACAGATACGCAGTATTTT. Translated, it gives CASSDGRGYTDTQYF.

The chain links TRBV6-5 to TRBJ1-1; 10 nucleotides line up with TRBD1. Germline assignment: CDR1 MNHEY and CDR2 SVGAGI. With V trimmed by 6 bases and J by 9 bases, 4 bases remained unmatched. This CDR3 contains 12 residues. Here the CDR3 DNA reads TGTGCCAGCAGAGGACAGGGGGAGAAAGCTTTCTTT. It is translated as CASRGQGEKAFF.

V usage is TRBV9 and J usage is TRBJ1-1; D may be TRBD1 (5 bases). The CDR3 runs to 15 residues. Germline CDR1 and CDR2: SGDLS and YYNGEE. Trimming stripped 0 bases from V and 1 base from J, with 10 bases between. For the CDR3, the DNA is TGTGCCAGCAGCGTAGAACAGGATTGGAACACTGAAGCTTTCTTT. This encodes CASSVEQDWNTEAFF.

In its sample, this clone was seen once. This chain joins TRBV10-3 and TRBJ1-3; 8 bases match TRBD1. With 2 bases clipped from V and 2 bases from J, the junction kept 8 bases outside the gene matches. The CDR3 is 17 residues long. Germline lookup yields CDR1 ENHRY and CDR2 SYGVKD. The CDR3 protein is CAISEPGTGPPGNTIYF. For the CDR3, the DNA is TGTGCCATCAGTGAGCCCGGGACAGGACCCCCTGGAAACACCATATATTTT.

The rearrangement links TRBV7-9 to TRBJ2-1; TRBD1 might be the D (8 bases). The CDR3 runs 16 residues. V lost 5 bases and J 6 bases, leaving 20 bases between the germline ends. Germline CDR1 SEHNR, CDR2 FQNEAQ (reference sequence). The DNA of the CDR3 is TGTGCCAGCAGCCAGTCACAGGGGGGGCTGGTCAATGAGCAGTTCTTC. It encodes CASSQSQGGLVNEQFF.

The genes are TRBV30 and TRBJ1-1; no definite D call. The CDR3 spans 13 residues. Per the germline V gene, CDR1 is GTSNPN and CDR2 is SVGIG (reference sequence). V was trimmed by 5 bases and J by 7 bases, leaving 17 bases between them. CDR3 protein: CAWGRGRTVEAFF. The CDR3 bases are TGTGCCTGGGGACGAGGGCGGACGGTTGAAGCTTTCTTT.

This clone occurred once. J is TRBJ1-2 and V is TRBV2; D unresolved. The CDR3 has 13 residues. With 0 bases removed from V and 8 bases from J, the gap between germline ends came to 10 bases. Germline CDR1 is SNHLY and CDR2 is FYNNEI. The DNA for the CDR3 is TGTGCCAGCAGTGAAGCCCCCGGGTCCGGCTACACCTTC. This sequence encodes CASSEAPGSGYTF.

The genes are TRBV6-1 and TRBJ2-2; 11 bases fit TRBD2. V gave up 4 bases and J gave up 2 bases; unmatched junction bases: 3. The CDR3 is made up of 16 amino acids. The germline CDR1 and CDR2 sequences are MNHNS and SASEGT. CDR3 loop: CASSVSGGVNTGELFF. The CDR3 nucleotides read TGTGCCAGCAGTGTTAGCGGGGGGGTCAACACCGGGGAGCTGTTTTTT.